This T cell receptor (beta chain) is from a study of CD8 T cells in ankylosing spondylitis. The study's findings and limits: Reports of some motif variants in reactive arthritis synovial fluid and blood predate this one. Clones linked to disease, bearing a CD8+ phenotype, were relatively rare in peripheral blood. Made up of under 10 highly homologous variants, a TCR beta motif appeared characteristic of ankylosing spondylitis blood. Reportedly, disease-linked clones are significantly enriched in ankylosing spondylitis patients' matched synovial fluid.

This clonotype was counted only a few times. What it binds is not known. Generation of TCR beta libraries employed quantitative 5'-RACE incorporating molecular barcodes. TCRdb used MiXCR to reprocess the 5' RACE reads, holding one entry per CDR3 protein. The sample records fewer than 550,000 distinct CDR3 sequences, roughly 5% being singletons. V lost 5 bases and J 4 bases, leaving 18 bases between the germline ends. This CDR3 is 14 amino acids long. CDR1 is GTSNPN and CDR2 is SVGIG in the germline V gene (reference sequence). This TCR came from a male donor with ankylosing spondylitis. This rearrangement joins TRBV30 to TRBJ2-7; no clear D. Sequenced material: blood, either unsorted or a sorted T cell fraction (not recorded which). Here the CDR3 reads CAWEAQKMSYEQYF. The DNA for the CDR3 is TGTGCCTGGGAGGCACAGAAAATGTCGTACGAGCAGTACTTC.